The 5 T cell receptor beta chains in this list originate from one sample, sequenced in a study of neurological immune-mediated disorders. TCRdb re-called the 5' RACE reads through MiXCR, storing one row per CDR3 protein. The sample has some 95,000 distinct CDR3 sequences; around 3.3% are singletons. Source material: PBMCs. These TCRs come from a woman under 30 with multiple sclerosis.

With respect to this clonotype: A much larger clone lies one base from this, so it may be a read error. The chain recombines TRBV20-1 with TRBJ1-5; TRBD1 aligns across 10 bases. The CDR3 extends over 13 amino acids. Germline values: CDR1 DFQATT, CDR2 SNEGSKA (reference sequence). The CDR3 bases are TGCAGTACTGACAGGGGGCCATATCAGCCCCAGAATTTT. This gives the protein CSTDRGPYQPQNF.

In its sample, this clonotype was seen many times. This chain links TRBV5-1 with TRBJ1-6; D ambiguous. V shed 2 bases and J shed 5 bases, with 8 bases lying between them. Germline CDR1 and CDR2: SGHRS and YFSETQ. The CDR3 loop spans 14 amino acids. The CDR3 bases are TGCGCCAGCAGCTTCGGGGTCAATAATTCACCCCTCCACTTT. It translates to CASSFGVNNSPLHF.

This clonotype was detected ten times or more. CDR3 sequence reads: CASSYRVGEQFF. CDR3 nucleotides: TGTGCCAGCAGCTACAGGGTCGGCGAGCAGTTCTTC. The rearrangement uses TRBV3-1 and TRBJ2-1; tentatively, D is TRBD1 (6 bases). There are 12 residues in the CDR3. The V and J ends lost 5 bases and 10 bases respectively, with 12 bases between them. In germline, CDR1 is LGHDT, CDR2 YNNKEL (reference sequence).

This clonotype was observed at least ten times. The rearrangement joins TRBV7-2 to TRBJ2-7; the match to TRBD2 covers 14 bases. Germline CDR1 reads SGHTA; CDR2 reads FQGNSA. The CDR3 consists of 17 residues. V trimming: 5 bases; J trimming: 1 base; junction bases outside the gene matches: 7. The CDR3 coding sequence is TGTGCCAGCAGCAAACTGGGACTAGCGGGAGTGTCCTACGAGCAGTACTTC. It specifies CASSKLGLAGVSYEQYF.

Concerning this clonotype: A read error is possible here, since a much larger clone lies one base away. J is TRBJ2-6 and V is TRBV6-1; no clear D gene. This CDR3 has 14 residues. CDR1 and CDR2 from the germline V gene are MNHNS and SASEGT. Trimming shortened V by 9 bases and J by 2 bases, and 11 bases separated the two germline ends. The chain's CDR3 is CASAWAAGANVLTF. CDR3 DNA sequence: TGTGCCAGTGCATGGGCCGCTGGGGCCAACGTCCTGACTTTC.